This T cell receptor (beta chain) comes out of a study of blood T cell repertoires in COVID-19. Germline V gives CDR1 GTSNPN, CDR2 SVGIG (reference sequence). Trimming stripped 0 bases from V and 8 bases from J, with 11 bases between. The CDR3 spans 13 residues. The assay was immunoSEQ multiplex PCR, and TCRdb's table has in-frame clones only and misses some. The sample lists 260,000 or so clones, roughly 85% occurring once. Individuals aged about 18 to 95 years were recruited from some 26 US areas. Researchers sorted participants into cohorts using their self-reported clinical history. This chain joins TRBV30 and TRBJ1-3; D is ambiguous. The sequenced material came from PBMCs or T cells enriched from blood (not recorded which). The receptor comes from a woman aged 45-60 years who had recovered from COVID-19. The CDR3 DNA is TGTGCCTGGAGTGTAATGGGGAGATACACCATATATTTT. Translation: CAWSVMGRYTIYF. Full variable domain (remainder filled in from reference TRBV30 and TRBJ1-3): SQTIHQWPATLVQPVGSPLSLECTVEGTSNPNLYWYRQAAGRGLQLLFYSVGIGQISSEVPQNLSASRPQDRQFILSSKKLLLSDSGFYLCAWSVMGRYTIYFGEGSWLTVV.